Below, 29 T cell receptor beta chains from the same sample are listed, as sequenced in a study of OX40 agonist ivuxolimab in advanced cancers. TCRdb's copy holds only in-frame clones and misses some; the assay was immunoSEQ multiplex PCR. The data hold 50,000 to 65,000 clones, with approximately 80% observed a single time. The material was CD4+ or CD8+ T cells sorted from blood, obtained in a trial of the OX40 agonist ivuxolimab. These receptors were obtained from an adult with an advanced solid tumor such as melanoma, head and neck, liver or kidney cancer.

J is TRBJ2-1 and V is TRBV6-5; 12 bases line up with TRBD2. V lost 3 bases and J lost 10; bases outside the gene matches: 7. The CDR3 has 15 residues. Per germline, CDR1 MNHEY and CDR2 SVGAGI. This CDR3 is CASSYSTSGGWEQFF. In DNA form, the CDR3 reads TGTGCCAGCAGTTATTCTACTAGCGGGGGGTGGGAGCAGTTCTTC.

In the case of this clone: The junction and the germline gene differ at one end; a read error may be behind it. The same CDR3 can be traced to other DNA sequences in this sample. The rearrangement joins TRBV10-1 to TRBJ2-1; 7 bases fit TRBD1. The germline gives CDR1 WNHNN, CDR2 SYGVQD (reference sequence). The CDR3 has 13 residues. The CDR3 here is CASTPGQYNEQFF. Here the CDR3 DNA reads TGCGCCAGTACGCCGGGACAGTACAATGAGCAATTCTTC.

This sequence joins TRBV2 and TRBJ1-6; 9 nucleotides align to TRBD1. Germline trimming cut 7 bases from V and 9 bases from J; bases unmatched to any gene: 10. CDR3 length: 15 residues. Germline CDR1 is SNHLY and CDR2 is FYNNEI. Here the CDR3 DNA reads TGTGCCAGCACCTCATCGACAGGGGGAGTTTCACCCCTCCACTTT. Translated: CASTSSTGGVSPLHF.

This clone was detected only a few times. The J gene is TRBJ1-1, the V gene TRBV19; no definite D call. Trimming stripped 3 bases from V and 1 base from J, with 3 bases between. The CDR3 runs 12 residues. Germline V gives CDR1 LNHDA, CDR2 SQIVND (reference sequence). CDR3 sequence (DNA): TGTGCCAGTAGTATCTGGAACACTGAAGCTTTCTTT. Protein product: CASSIWNTEAFF.

The rearrangement joins TRBV2 to TRBJ1-2, with unresolved D. The length of the CDR3 is 14 residues. Germline values: CDR1 SNHLY, CDR2 FYNNEI. Trimming took 4 bases from V and 7 from J, leaving 16 bases between them. The CDR3 nucleotides are TGTGCCAGCAGTGGGTTTGGGGTTTTAGGTGGCTACACCTTC. Protein: CASSGFGVLGGYTF.

V gene TRBV11-2 combines with J gene TRBJ2-1; D is undetermined. Trimming removed 0 bases from V and 5 bases from J, with 8 bases in between. The CDR3 sequence is 14 residues long. In germline, CDR1 is SGHAT, CDR2 FQNNGV. CDR3 bases: TGTGCCAGCAGCTTAGATCACCGCAACAATGAGCAGTTCTTC. Protein sequence: CASSLDHRNNEQFF.

This clone was counted between two and nine times. The V call is TRBV7-9, the J call TRBJ2-7, with 9 bases matching TRBD1. Trimming took 11 bases from V and 5 from J; bases not matched to a gene: 13. Germline V gene sequence: CDR1 SEHNR, CDR2 FQNEAQ (reference sequence). This CDR3 comprises 14 residues. Written as DNA, the CDR3 is TGTGCCGTCTCCCCGGGACAGGGTGTACACGAGCAGTACTTC. This encodes CAVSPGQGVHEQYF.

This chain uses TRBV6-5 with TRBJ2-5, with TRBD1 identical over 7 bases. The CDR3 sequence is 14 residues long. Germline V gives CDR1 MNHEY, CDR2 SVGAGI. Trimming took 5 bases from V and 0 from J; bases not matched to a gene: 3. In DNA form, the CDR3 reads TGTGCCAGCAGTAAGACAGGGTACCAAGAGACCCAGTACTTC. Translation gives CASSKTGYQETQYF.

The chain is built from TRBV11-2 and TRBJ1-2; D uncertain. The CDR3 is 13 residues long. V shed 3 bases and J shed 7 bases, with 12 bases lying between them. Germline V gene lookup returns CDR1 SGHAT and CDR2 FQNNGV. DNA of the CDR3: TGTGCCAGCAGCTTTCCCGATTGGACTGGCTACACCTTC. Amino acids: CASSFPDWTGYTF.

The rearrangement links TRBV5-1 to TRBJ2-2; the D is unclear. The V gene lost 1 base and the J gene lost 2 bases, with 9 bases spanning the gap. This CDR3 spans 15 amino acids. Germline V CDR1 and CDR2: SGHRS, YFSETQ. The CDR3 region has the DNA TGCGCCAGCAGCTTGATCGGTGGAAACACCGGGGAGCTGTTTTTT. Translation gives CASSLIGGNTGELFF.

This chain links TRBV28 with TRBJ1-5; D is perhaps TRBD1 (6 bases). CDR3 length equals 14 residues. The ends were cut back, 7 bases at V and 2 bases at J, with 12 bases in the middle. CDR1 MDHEN and CDR2 SYDVKM come from the germline V gene. The CDR3: CASISGAGNQPQHF. CDR3 sequence (DNA): TGTGCCAGCATCTCGGGGGCTGGCAATCAGCCCCAGCATTTT.

V and J are TRBV27 and TRBJ2-5, with TRBD2 matching 16 bases. The CDR3 spans 18 residues. V lost 2 bases and J lost 3; bases outside the gene matches: 6. Germline V gives CDR1 MNHEY, CDR2 SMNVEV (reference sequence). The CDR3 loop is CASSLTSGTSGGEETQYF. In DNA, the CDR3 is TGTGCCAGCAGTTTAACTTCCGGGACTAGCGGGGGGGAAGAGACCCAGTACTTC.

This rearrangement joins TRBV5-1 to TRBJ2-7; 9 nucleotides line up with TRBD2. The germline V gene has CDR1 SGHRS and CDR2 YFSETQ. J gave up 4 bases and V 4 bases, and 9 bases lay outside the gene matches. CDR3 length: 15 residues. The CDR3 coding sequence is TGCGCCAGCAGCCAACCGGGACTAGCTAGTTACGAGCAGTACTTC. Translated: CASSQPGLASYEQYF.

This chain joins TRBV6-1 and TRBJ1-5; TRBD1 matches 10 bases. The junction had 4 bases not matched to a gene; V was cut back by 2 bases and J by 6 bases. The CDR3 is made up of 15 amino acids. Germline CDR1 MNHNS, CDR2 SASEGT. The CDR3 nucleotides are TGTGCCAGCAGTGAATTGACAGGGGGCGGTCAGCCCCAGCATTTT. Translated: CASSELTGGGQPQHF.

This clone was seen only a few times. The chain recombines TRBV11-3 with TRBJ2-7; possibly TRBD1 or TRBD2 for D (5 bases each). V lost 3 bases and J 6 bases, leaving 15 bases between the germline ends. Germline CDR1 reads SGHNT; CDR2 reads YENEEA. CDR3 length: 14 amino acids. The CDR3 sequence: CASSLGRGSLEQYF. The CDR3, as DNA: TGTGCCAGCAGCTTGGGACGAGGGTCACTCGAGCAGTACTTC.

The V and J genes are TRBV28 and TRBJ2-3, with D perhaps matching TRBD2 (6 bases). The CDR3 totals 16 residues. V shed 5 bases and J shed 0 bases, with 15 bases lying between them. Looked up from germline, CDR1 is MDHEN and CDR2 is SYDVKM. For the CDR3, the DNA is TGTGCCAGCAGTCCCGGAGGGCGAACTAGCACAGATACGCAGTATTTT. This sequence encodes CASSPGGRTSTDTQYF.

V is TRBV7-8 and J is TRBJ1-4; 8 nucleotides match TRBD1. Germline lookup yields CDR1 SGHVS and CDR2 FQNEAQ. This CDR3 comprises 15 residues. J gave up 7 bases and V 5 bases, and 9 bases lay outside the gene matches. CDR3 DNA: TGTGCCAGCAGCCTGCAGGGGGCCTTTAGTGAAAAACTGTTTTTT. It yields the protein CASSLQGAFSEKLFF.

This clone is termed medium-sized (0.01 to 0.1%). This specimen includes other DNA sequences encoding the same CDR3. This sequence joins TRBV5-5 and TRBJ2-7; possibly TRBD2 for D (7 bases). Germline V gene lookup returns CDR1 SGHKS and CDR2 YYEKEE (reference sequence). The CDR3 covers 12 residues. V dropped 3 bases and J dropped 12 bases, with 16 bases sitting between them. CDR3 DNA sequence: TGTGCCAGCAGCTCGAATCGGGGGGCGCGGTACTTC. Translated: CASSSNRGARYF.

The chain uses TRBV7-8 and TRBJ2-3; D is possibly TRBD1 or TRBD2 (7 bases each). CDR3 length: 17 residues. Germline CDR1 SGHVS, CDR2 FQNEAQ. V was cut by 1 base and J by 0 bases, with 14 bases left in between. CDR3 loop: CASSLGQGGFSTDTQYF. For the CDR3, the DNA is TGTGCCAGCAGCTTAGGACAGGGAGGGTTTAGCACAGATACGCAGTATTTT.

The chain uses TRBV2 and TRBJ1-4; tentatively, D is TRBD1 (5 bases). The germline CDR1 and CDR2 sequences are SNHLY and FYNNEI. V dropped 9 bases and J dropped 7 bases, with 15 bases sitting between them. This CDR3 has 13 amino acids. CDR3 DNA sequence: TGTGCCAGTCAAGGGCCGAGGGGTGAAAAACTGTTTTTT. It is translated as CASQGPRGEKLFF.

The CDR3 spells CASSASGGAYAQYF. The CDR3 bases are TGCGCCAGCAGTGCTAGCGGGGGGGCATATGCGCAGTATTTT. The genes are TRBV5-1 and TRBJ2-3; 12 nucleotides line up with TRBD2. The V gene end was trimmed by 5 bases and the J gene end by 10 bases; junction bases not matched to a gene: 8. The CDR3 contains 14 residues. Germline lookup yields CDR1 SGHRS and CDR2 YFSETQ.

The V call is TRBV2, the J call TRBJ1-2; 8 bases align to TRBD1. Unmatched junction bases numbered 9, after V lost 1 base and J lost 8 bases. Germline CDR1 is SNHLY and CDR2 is FYNNEI. The CDR3 spans 15 residues. The CDR3 coding sequence is TGTGCCAGCAGTGAAGGAAGGGGGACAGGTCAAGGCTACACCTTC. Translation gives CASSEGRGTGQGYTF. The complete variable domain, with remaining parts taken from reference TRBV2 and TRBJ1-2, reads EPEVTQTPSHQVTQMGQEVILRCVPISNHLYFYWYRQILGQKVEFLVSFYNNEISEKSEIFDDQFSVERPDGSNFTLKIRSTKLEDSAMYFCASSEGRGTGQGYTFGSGTRLTVV.

This clone was detected a few times. The chain links TRBV11-2 to TRBJ1-1; no firm D call. Trimming left V 3 bases short and J 3 bases short, with 8 bases between. Per the germline V gene, CDR1 is SGHAT and CDR2 is FQNNGV. This CDR3 is 13 amino acids long. The CDR3 DNA is TGTGCCAGCAGCTTGACCGGTGACACTGAAGCTTTCTTT. Translation gives CASSLTGDTEAFF. Using reference TRBV11-2 and TRBJ1-1 for the parts outside the CDR3, the full variable domain is EAGVAQSPRYKIIEKRQSVAFWCNPISGHATLYWYQQILGQGPKLLIQFQNNGVVDDSQLPKDRFSAERLKGVDSTLKIQPAKLEDSAVYLCASSLTGDTEAFFGQGTRLTVV.

The gene calls are TRBV6-1 and TRBJ2-1; no firm D call. Germline V gene sequence: CDR1 MNHNS, CDR2 SASEGT. This CDR3 has 14 amino acids. Deletions cut 0 bases from V and 5 bases from J, with 8 bases between. This CDR3 is CASSEAHPDNEQFF. The CDR3 coding sequence is TGTGCCAGCAGTGAAGCCCACCCGGACAATGAGCAGTTCTTC.

The chain carries TRBV7-3 and TRBJ1-2; 8 nucleotides match TRBD1. The CDR3 runs to 14 residues. CDR1 and CDR2 from the germline V gene are SGHTA and FQGTGA. With 5 bases clipped from V and 8 bases from J, the junction kept 10 bases outside the gene matches. The CDR3 nucleotides read TGTGCCAGCAGCACCAGACAGGGGCTGGGGGGCTACACCTTC. It yields the protein CASSTRQGLGGYTF.

The chain couples TRBV10-2 to TRBJ1-5; a possible D gene is TRBD1 (5 bases). With 0 bases removed from V and 3 bases from J, the gap between germline ends came to 6 bases. This CDR3 has 14 residues. Germline V lookup: CDR1 WSHSY, CDR2 SAAADI. CDR3 residues: CASSESGVNQPQHF. The CDR3, as DNA: TGCGCCAGCAGTGAGTCGGGGGTCAATCAGCCCCAGCATTTT.

The J gene is TRBJ1-6, the V gene TRBV5-4; TRBD1 matches 8 bases. This CDR3 is built from 14 residues. The germline gives CDR1 SGHNT, CDR2 YYREEE (reference sequence). The trim removed 5 bases at V and 2 bases at J, leaving 0 bases unmatched. In nucleotides, the CDR3 is TGTGCCAGCAGGACAGGGGCCTATAATTCACCCCTCCACTTT. Amino acids: CASRTGAYNSPLHF.

The chain joins TRBV5-5 to TRBJ1-5; D gene unclear. Looked up from germline, CDR1 is SGHKS and CDR2 is YYEKEE (reference sequence). This CDR3 contains 16 residues. Trimming pared 2 bases from V and 0 bases from J, leaving 12 bases between. The CDR3 DNA follows: TGTGCCAGCAGCTTTGGAGACGTATATAGCAATCAGCCCCAGCATTTT. Protein product: CASSFGDVYSNQPQHF.

The chain joins TRBV11-3 to TRBJ2-4; TRBD2 matches at 7 bases. The junction had 11 bases not matched to a gene; V was cut back by 3 bases and J by 6 bases. The germline gives CDR1 SGHNT, CDR2 YENEEA. The CDR3 loop spans 16 amino acids. CDR3 sequence reads: CASSFTVAGEVNIQYF. The CDR3 region has the DNA TGTGCCAGCAGCTTTACTGTTGCGGGGGAAGTAAACATTCAGTACTTC.